Following are 24 T cell receptor beta chains from one sample sequenced in a study of human T cells and chemical hapten exposure. TCRdb reprocessed the RACE reads with MiXCR, giving one entry per CDR3 protein. The sample holds some 400,000 distinct CDR3 sequences, about 5.1% seen once. Time point meaning: pre-sensitization, week 0. As to treatment: therapeutic diphenylcyclopropenone sensitization with weekly scalp DPC. The specimen comprised whole blood, sampled in connection with sensitization to the hapten diphenylcyclopropenone (DPC). Receptors were obtained from a woman aged 45-65 years with alopecia areata. Some clones in this sample may be carry-over from other donors' samples.

The chain employs TRBV12-3 or TRBV12-4 and TRBJ1-2; 7 positions agree with TRBD1. J lost 5 bases, V lost 5 bases, and 8 bases had no gene match. The CDR3 sequence is 14 residues long. The CDR3 DNA is TGTGCCAGCAGTCACAGGGACAGCTCTTATGGCTACACCTTC. This sequence encodes CASSHRDSSYGYTF.

This clonotype was picked up many times. The chain has TRBV27 and TRBJ2-3; a weak D match, TRBD1 (7 bases). Germline CDR1 and CDR2: MNHEY and SMNVEV (reference sequence). This CDR3 is 18 amino acids long. V was shortened by 1 base and J by 2 bases, with 19 bases between the two germline ends. The chain's CDR3 is CASSLFPPDREATDTQYF. The CDR3 DNA sequence: TGTGCCAGCAGTTTATTTCCCCCCGACAGGGAGGCCACAGATACGCAGTATTTT.

This clonotype has a count of ten or more. V gene TRBV29-1 combines with J gene TRBJ2-3; TRBD1 agrees at 7 bases. The CDR3 totals 13 residues. The ends lost 6 bases at V and 4 bases at J; junction bases unmatched: 7. Germline CDR1 is SQVTM and CDR2 is ANQGSEA. The CDR3 nucleotides read TGCAGCGTACGACAGGGTTCGCCAGATACGCAGTATTTT. Translation: CSVRQGSPDTQYF.

The V gene is TRBV18, the J gene TRBJ1-1, with D hard to call. The germline V gene has CDR1 KGHSH and CDR2 LQKENI. The CDR3 has 13 residues. V was cut by 3 bases and J by 6 bases, with 11 bases left in between. The CDR3 loop reads CASSPPTVPEAFF. The CDR3 DNA is TGTGCCAGCTCACCGCCTACAGTTCCTGAAGCTTTCTTT.

This clonotype was detected ten times or more. The gene calls are TRBV4-3 and TRBJ1-1; D is perhaps TRBD1 (5 bases). Germline V gene data show CDR1 as LGHNA and CDR2 as YSLEER. CDR3 length: 19 residues. V was shortened by 4 bases and J by 0 bases, with 24 bases between the two germline ends. The DNA for the CDR3 is TGCGCCAGCAGCCTACTCCCCCAGGGCCCGGAACACATGAACACTGAAGCTTTCTTT. The encoded protein is CASSLLPQGPEHMNTEAFF.

J is TRBJ2-3 and V is TRBV9, with TRBD2 identical over 7 bases. Germline V gene data show CDR1 as SGDLS and CDR2 as YYNGEE. Trimming took 4 bases from V and 5 from J; bases not matched to a gene: 13. This CDR3 comprises 16 residues. CDR3 nucleotide sequence: TGTGCCAGCAGCCATGAGGGAGCGGGAAATGTAGATACGCAGTATTTT. Encoded protein: CASSHEGAGNVDTQYF. Using reference TRBV9 and TRBJ2-3 for the parts outside the CDR3, the full variable domain is DSGVTQTPKHLITATGQRVTLRCSPRSGDLSVYWYQQSLDQGLQFLIQYYNGEERAKGNILERFSAQQFPDLHSELNLSSLELGDSALYFCASSHEGAGNVDTQYFGPGTRLTVL.

In this sample, this clonotype turned up a few times. The chain has TRBV9 and TRBJ2-3, with D tentatively TRBD2 (6 bases). The CDR3 spans 15 residues. Germline V gene lookup returns CDR1 SGDLS and CDR2 YYNGEE. Trimming took off 3 bases at V and 0 bases at J, with 11 bases between the two ends. The chain's CDR3 is CASSEAGWSTDTQYF. The DNA for the CDR3 is TGTGCCAGCAGCGAGGCGGGATGGAGCACAGATACGCAGTATTTT.

This clonotype was picked up a small number of times. The chain joins TRBV9 to TRBJ2-2; no firm D call. The CDR3 extends over 13 amino acids. Trimming shortened V by 3 bases and J by 4 bases, and 7 bases separated the two germline ends. Germline CDR1 reads SGDLS; CDR2 reads YYNGEE. CDR3 sequence (DNA): TGTGCCAGCAGCGCCCCAGTCACCGGGGAGCTGTTTTTT. It specifies CASSAPVTGELFF.

This clonotype was detected many times. V and J are TRBV7-2 and TRBJ2-1; TRBD2 matches at 9 bases. The CDR3 is made up of 18 amino acids. Germline V gene data show CDR1 as SGHTA and CDR2 as FQGNSA. With 5 bases clipped from V and 4 bases from J, the junction kept 15 bases outside the gene matches. CDR3 nucleotide sequence: TGTGCCAGCAGCCCCCGGGGGGTGAGGCTAGCGGGGTACAATGAGCAGTTCTTC. Its translation: CASSPRGVRLAGYNEQFF.

This chain connects TRBV6-6 to TRBJ2-2; D is unclear. The CDR3 is made up of 14 amino acids. Germline V CDR1 and CDR2: MNHNY, SVGAGI (reference sequence). Deletions cut 2 bases from V and 7 bases from J, with 11 bases between. The CDR3: CASSYIRYHGELFF. CDR3 in DNA: TGTGCCAGCAGTTACATACGCTATCACGGGGAGCTGTTTTTT.

This clonotype has a handful of counts. CDR3 coding DNA: TGTGCCAGCAGCCCGTGGACAGGGCGCGACACTGAAGCTTTCTTT. Translation: CASSPWTGRDTEAFF. The chain recombines TRBV7-9 with TRBJ1-1, with 8 bases lining up with TRBD1. The CDR3 runs to 15 residues. Germline CDR1 and CDR2: SEHNR and FQNEAQ (reference sequence). V gave up 5 bases and J gave up 3 bases; unmatched junction bases: 8.

This clonotype was recorded many times. The rearrangement joins TRBV6-5 to TRBJ2-6; 7 bases are a match to TRBD1. V trimming: 2 bases; J trimming: 0 bases; junction bases outside the gene matches: 10. This CDR3 comprises 19 residues. The V gene's germline CDR1 is MNHEY and CDR2 SVGAGI. The CDR3 bases are TGTGCCAGCAGTTACCAGGAAGGGACAGACCTCTCTGGGGCCAACGTCCTGACTTTC. It codes for CASSYQEGTDLSGANVLTF.

The chain has TRBV23-1 and TRBJ2-7; the D call may be TRBD1 or TRBD2 (5 bases each). TRBV23-1 is recorded as an ORF, its role being uncertain. The germline V and J ends were trimmed by 0 bases and 0 bases, with 21 bases remaining between them. The CDR3 totals 19 residues. The CDR3 DNA sequence: TGCGCCAGCAGTCAATCTAGTATCGGGCGGACACGGGACTCCTACGAGCAGTACTTC. Translated: CASSQSSIGRTRDSYEQYF.

The table lists this clonotype with many counts. The V gene is TRBV5-6, the J gene TRBJ1-2; the match to TRBD1 covers 7 bases. Trimming at V came to 0 bases and at J to 0 bases, leaving 5 bases not matched to a gene. The CDR3 length is 16 residues. Germline CDR1 and CDR2: SGHDT and YYEEEE. CDR3 in amino acids: CASSLALTGSNYGYTF. The CDR3 DNA reads TGTGCCAGCAGCTTGGCCCTGACAGGGTCTAACTATGGCTACACCTTC.

The table lists this clonotype with a few counts. This chain connects TRBV12-3 or TRBV12-4 to TRBJ1-5, with D unresolved. Trimming took off 3 bases at V and 5 bases at J, with 14 bases between the two ends. This CDR3 is built from 15 residues. CDR3 DNA sequence: TGTGCCAGCAGTTTGCGTCAAAGGCCCGATCAGCCCCAGCATTTT. Its translation: CASSLRQRPDQPQHF.

This clonotype was recorded many times. The rearrangement joins TRBV14 to TRBJ1-1; D is ambiguous. This CDR3 spans 13 amino acids. V was cut by 8 bases and J by 1 base, with 11 bases left in between. Germline V CDR1 and CDR2: SGHDN, FVKESK. The CDR3, as DNA: TGTGCCAGCTCCCTCGAGCCGAACACTGAAGCTTTCTTT. Protein product: CASSLEPNTEAFF.

This rearrangement joins TRBV7-8 to TRBJ2-1; tentatively, D is TRBD2 (5 bases). Trimming stripped 5 bases from V and 4 bases from J, with 18 bases between. Germline V gene lookup returns CDR1 SGHVS and CDR2 FQNEAQ. The CDR3 has 16 residues. The CDR3 region has the DNA TGTGCCAGCAGCATATACGGCCCCGGGGTATACAATGAGCAGTTCTTC. Its protein product is CASSIYGPGVYNEQFF.

This clonotype has ten or more counts. The V gene is TRBV5-4, the J gene TRBJ2-1; 8 bases align to TRBD1. The CDR3 has 13 residues. The junction had 4 bases not matched to a gene; V was cut back by 4 bases and J by 7 bases. From germline, CDR1 is SGHNT and CDR2 YYREEE (reference sequence). Written as DNA, the CDR3 is TGTGCCAGCAGCGGACAGGGATGGAATGAGCAGTTCTTC. It codes for CASSGQGWNEQFF.

Many counts were recorded for this clonotype. This chain links TRBV29-1 with TRBJ1-1; D gene ambiguous. The CDR3 sequence is 12 residues long. The ends were cut back, 3 bases at V and 4 bases at J, with 9 bases in the middle. Germline loops: CDR1 SQVTM, CDR2 ANQGSEA. The DNA of the CDR3 is TGCAGCGTTGACAAGGGTCGCACTGAAGCTTTCTTT. Protein product: CSVDKGRTEAFF.

This clonotype was picked up many times. Here the CDR3 DNA reads TGCGCCAGCAGCCCTAGAGTTCAGGTCTCTTACAATGAGCAGTTCTTC. Translated: CASSPRVQVSYNEQFF. The chain joins TRBV5-1 to TRBJ2-1; D is uncertain. This CDR3 is built from 16 residues. Per the germline V gene, CDR1 is SGHRS and CDR2 is YFSETQ. Trimming shortened V by 4 bases and J by 4 bases, and 18 bases separated the two germline ends.

This clonotype was found many times. This chain uses TRBV12-3 or TRBV12-4 with TRBJ1-4; perhaps TRBD1 as D (5 bases). This CDR3 comprises 14 residues. The germline V and J ends were trimmed by 5 bases and 7 bases, with 14 bases remaining between them. CDR3 sequence (DNA): TGTGCCAGCAGTCCGACAGCAGCGAGTGAAAAACTGTTTTTT. Residues: CASSPTAASEKLFF.

This clonotype has ten or more counts. The V call is TRBV7-2, the J call TRBJ2-5; D call uncertain. This CDR3 region has 13 residues. Germline V gives CDR1 SGHTA, CDR2 FQGNSA. Trimming removed 1 base from V and 4 bases from J, with 7 bases in between. The CDR3 coding sequence is TGTGCCAGCAGCTTAGACCCCGCAGAGACCCAGTACTTC. This codes for CASSLDPAETQYF.

The chain employs TRBV6-1 and TRBJ1-6; TRBD1 agrees at 9 bases. The CDR3 is made up of 14 amino acids. In germline, CDR1 is MNHNS, CDR2 SASEGT. After removal of 6 bases from V and 6 bases from J, the junction contained 3 bases not matched to a gene. The CDR3: CASRGTGSNSPLHF. Here the CDR3 DNA reads TGTGCCAGCAGGGGGACAGGGAGTAATTCACCCCTCCACTTT.

This clonotype was seen repeatedly, ten times or more. V and J are TRBV28 and TRBJ1-4, with TRBD1 as a possible D gene (6 bases). CDR3 length equals 14 residues. V was trimmed by 3 bases and J by 5 bases, leaving 10 bases between them. The V gene's germline CDR1 is MDHEN and CDR2 SYDVKM. The CDR3 coding sequence is TGTGCCAGCAGTTTTTCGGGGGGCAATGAAAAACTGTTTTTT. Protein sequence: CASSFSGGNEKLFF.